The subject of this entry is one T cell receptor beta chain. The antigen is not known. Overall study findings and caveats: Tumor-infiltrating Treg TCR alpha and beta sequences overlapped most with tumor naive CD4+ T cells, then blood naive. In terms of TCR gene usage, tumor memory CD4+ T cells clustered together with blood and lymph node memory CD4+ cells, as well as with lymph node naive CD4+ cells.

Naive CD4+ cells had CD25+ Tregs removed. Semi-nested PCR with Nested Universal Primer A followed constant-region reverse priming of full-length variable regions. MiXCR was run by TCRdb on the 5' RACE reads, yielding one entry per CDR3 protein. The repertoire holds some 37,000 distinct CDR3 sequences, approximately 17% seen once, with 2.8% in the top ten. Germline lookup yields CDR1 SEHNR and CDR2 FQNEAQ (reference sequence). After removal of 4 bases from V and 7 bases from J, the junction contained 6 bases not matched to a gene. The CDR3 length is 13 residues. The clonotype was recovered from a female donor with breast cancer. Sequencing input: naive CD4+ T cells sorted from a lymph node. Sample subset: naive CD4+ T cells, CD4+CD45RA+CD25-. V gene TRBV7-9 combines with J gene TRBJ1-1; 7 bases map to TRBD1. CDR3 sequence: CASSYTGEGEAFF. The CDR3 DNA sequence: TGTGCCAGCAGCTACACAGGGGAGGGTGAAGCTTTCTTT.